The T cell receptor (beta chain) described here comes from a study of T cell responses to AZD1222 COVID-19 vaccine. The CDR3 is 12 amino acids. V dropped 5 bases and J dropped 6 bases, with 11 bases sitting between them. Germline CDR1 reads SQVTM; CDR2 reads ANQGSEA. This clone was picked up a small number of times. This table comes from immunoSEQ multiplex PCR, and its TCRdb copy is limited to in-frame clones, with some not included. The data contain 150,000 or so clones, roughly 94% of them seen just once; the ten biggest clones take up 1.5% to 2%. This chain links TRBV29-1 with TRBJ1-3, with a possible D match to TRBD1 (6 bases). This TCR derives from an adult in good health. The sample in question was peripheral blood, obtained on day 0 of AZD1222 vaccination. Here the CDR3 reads CSVLDRTNTIYF. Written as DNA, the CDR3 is TGCAGCGTTCTGGACAGAACAAACACCATATATTTT.